This TCR beta chain was recorded in a study of T cells in women clearing cervical HPV infection. Looking at the study overall: Cases' blood sampling followed lesion detection by median about 150 days (90 to 200).

As for this clone: Sequencing ends 3 residues short of the CDR3 end; the germline J gene provides the rest.

From germline, CDR1 is SGHTA and CDR2 FQGNSA. Trimming removed 5 bases from V and 9 bases from J; junction bases left unmatched: 1. This CDR3 contains 11 residues. Sequencing was performed with immunoSEQ multiplex PCR; in TCRdb, only in-frame clones are kept and a portion is missing. The sample holds approximately 16,000 clones. The TCR comes from a woman aged 18-70 years with a cervical HPV16 infection that either progressed to CIN3+ or cleared (not recorded which). This chain uses TRBV7-2 with TRBJ2-1, with 7 bases lining up with TRBD1. Sequences were obtained from blood buffy coat. The CDR3 reads CASSRDSEQFF. Partial CDR3 DNA: TGTGCCAGCAGCCGGGACAGTGAG.